Listed below are T cell receptor beta chains from one sample, sequenced in a study of T-cell reconstitution after alpha-beta-depleted transplantation in children. TCRdb reprocessed the PCR reads with MiXCR, giving one entry per CDR3 protein. This sample carries about 98,000 distinct CDR3 sequences, more than 20% of them seen once, and the ten largest clones take 20% to 25%. The sample was PBMCs, taken before TCRalphabeta/CD19-depleted stem cell transplant. The receptors come from a boy younger than 10 with acute lymphoblastic leukemia, due to receive a stem cell transplant. Both conserved end residues are part of each CDR3. A row's size may be missing; if present it is once, few, many or a size class.

TRBV4-1	.	CASSGRDGSYNSPLHF
TRBV20-1	few	CSARVPRRFEAFF
TRBV7-3	.	CASSLGTSGFNEQFF
TRBV5-1	many	CASSLDGTGSEKLFF
TRBV12-3/TRBV12-4	few	CASARGDGYTF
TRBV9	.	CASDRETGANVLTF
TRBV5-6	few	CASSSGIRNEQFF
TRBV12-3/TRBV12-4	few	CASSTAGLAGGDTQYF
TRBV6-6	few	CASSGYKGYEQYF
TRBV4-1	medium-sized	CASSEYLKGLTAGSQNTEAFF
TRBV5-5	.	CASSPLGGTNEKLFF
TRBV20-1	.	CSATSGSTDTQYF
TRBV18	.	CASSPARNSYEQYF
TRBV5-6	.	CASSPSRLIYNEQFF
TRBV20-1	.	CSWWVGGAWNEQFF
TRBV28	.	CASNTGVPLSQHF
TRBV28	.	CASSSLAEGQGETQYF
TRBV14	.	CASSRSAPGAFF
TRBV7-2	few	CASKRRVQETQYF
TRBV4-3	few	CASSHQQGAAKNIQYF
TRBV5-1	few	CASSPRSGNTIYF
TRBV20-1	many	CSAWPRGRLETQYF
TRBV24-1	.	CATSGSGTHDPTDTQYF
TRBV6-1	.	CASSRGLAGHEQYF
TRBV14	.	CASSPGTSGASTDTQYF
TRBV7-9	.	CASTYRVNTGELFF
TRBV5-5	few	CASSFGQSGANVLTF
TRBV5-1	few	CASSLEGSRGTQYF
TRBV20-1	.	CSAKGRSYEQYF
TRBV29-1	few	CSVHRGGGTEAFF
TRBV3-1	.	CASSRRTSGGAHNEQFF
TRBV12-3/TRBV12-4	.	CASSPSGTGATEAFF
TRBV7-8	.	CASSPARETQYF
TRBV28	.	CASSRRSEQFF
TRBV9	.	CASSVATLTDTQYF
TRBV5-1	.	CASSRPGVSYEQYF
TRBV12-2	.	CASRLEEDRDKYF
TRBV29-1	.	CSVGGNQETQYF
TRBV28	many	CASSSRLAGGGEQFF